This T cell receptor beta chain appears in the sequencing data of a study of beta chain features in type 1 diabetes. Across the whole study: All of the samples together had approximately 99 million sorted cells examined. Whole-study results and caveats: Sequencing used cDNA, and cells with high TCR expression could therefore be over-represented. Lower insertion and higher deletion counts appeared at VDJ junctions in type 1 diabetes patients. Significant though moderate, a shortening of TCRB CDR3s appeared in all four CD4+ subsets of Type 1 diabetes patients.

Remarks on this clone: Its antigen is still unknown.

cDNA synthesis used the whole RNA isolate, giving expressed TCRB sequences. TCRdb's table, derived via immunoSEQ multiplex PCR, lists solely in-frame clones and lacks some. The sample holds some 150,000 clones, roughly 9% seen once. The sequence came from a woman in her thirties with type 1 diabetes. Sequencing was performed on central memory CD4+ T cells from blood.

The CDR3 is CASSSGGQLKYGYTF. In DNA, the CDR3 is TGTGCCAGCAGCTCAGGGGGACAGCTAAAGTATGGCTACACCTTC. This rearrangement joins TRBV5-4 to TRBJ1-2, with TRBD1 identical over 7 bases. The ends lost 3 bases at V and 5 bases at J; junction bases unmatched: 10. Germline lookup yields CDR1 SGHNT and CDR2 YYREEE (reference sequence). This CDR3 has 15 residues. Full variable domain (outside the CDR3, taken from reference TRBV5-4 and TRBJ1-2): ETGVTQSPTHLIKTRGQQVTLRCSSQSGHNTVSWYQQALGQGPQFIFQYYREEENGRGNFPPRFSGLQFPNYSSELNVNALELDDSALYLCASSSGGQLKYGYTFGSGTRLTVV.